The clone carrying this TCR beta chain was found many times. The target antigen is unknown. 5'RACE template switching generated TCR cDNA, adding a universal primer site and UMIs. TCRdb fed the 5' RACE reads into MiXCR, producing one record per CDR3 protein. Of under 200,000 distinct CDR3 sequences listed, approximately 11% are singletons. The source of the sample is a study of T cells after yellow fever vaccination. Per germline, CDR1 SQVTM and CDR2 ANQGSEA. Trimming took 4 bases from V and 1 from J, leaving 7 bases between them. The length of the CDR3 is 13 residues. General observations from the study: Just a small share of clonotypes turned up in the CD4 compartment as well as the CD8 compartment.

The chain employs TRBV29-1 and TRBJ2-2, with D possibly matching TRBD1 (6 bases). Sequencing used CD8+ T cells sorted from PBMCs, obtained 15 days after the yellow fever booster vaccination. The TCR comes from a man between 18 and 29 years old who received the YFV17D yellow fever vaccine. This CDR3 reads CSVGTENTGELFF. The DNA of the CDR3 is TGCAGCGTTGGGACAGAGAACACCGGGGAGCTGTTTTTT.